This T cell receptor beta chain was found in a study of blood T cell repertoires in COVID-19. Overall study context: Acute-phase and convalescent COVID-19 samples originated in the United States, Italy and Spain. Sources were T cells, B-cell-depleted T cells, or PBMCs; the material itself was cDNA or gDNA.

Germline loops: CDR1 SGHTS, CDR2 YDEGEE. Trimming removed 6 bases from V and 7 bases from J; junction bases left unmatched: 11. This CDR3 region has 15 residues. How the authors handled the data: Reference gene primers were amplified, and this amplification served to estimate nucleated cell counts. Sequenced by immunoSEQ multiplex PCR; TCRdb stores in-frame clones only, minus some. The V and J calls and the clone size are those of that table, but D and trimming were determined from the DNA. The sample consists of about 200,000 clones, about 88% of them appearing once. This chain connects TRBV5-8 to TRBJ2-1, with TRBD2 identical over 9 bases. The specimen sequenced was peripheral blood. The sequence came from a man aged 18 to 30 with active or convalescent COVID-19. The CDR3 spells CASNNPGLAINEQFF. The CDR3, as DNA: TGTGCCAGCAACAACCCGGGACTAGCTATAAATGAGCAGTTCTTC.